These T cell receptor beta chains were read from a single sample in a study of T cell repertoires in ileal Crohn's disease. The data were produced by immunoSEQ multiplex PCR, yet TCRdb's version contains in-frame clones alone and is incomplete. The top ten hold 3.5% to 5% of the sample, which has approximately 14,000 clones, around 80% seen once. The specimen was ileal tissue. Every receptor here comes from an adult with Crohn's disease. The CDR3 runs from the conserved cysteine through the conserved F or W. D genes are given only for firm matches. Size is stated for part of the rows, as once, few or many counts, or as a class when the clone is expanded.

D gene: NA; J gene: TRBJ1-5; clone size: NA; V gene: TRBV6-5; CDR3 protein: CASRPGGTSNQPQHF; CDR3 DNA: TGTGCCAGCAGGCCCGGGGGGACAAGCAATCAGCCCCAGCATTTT
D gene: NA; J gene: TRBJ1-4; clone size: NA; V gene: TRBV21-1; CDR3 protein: CASSKDQGSGANEKLFF; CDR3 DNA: TGTGCCAGCAGCAAAGATCAGGGCTCGGGGGCTAATGAAAAACTGTTTTTT
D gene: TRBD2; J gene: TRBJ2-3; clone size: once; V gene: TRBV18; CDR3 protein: CASSPRGLAGVVDTQYF; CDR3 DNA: TGTGCCAGCTCACCCCGGGGACTAGCGGGAGTAGTAGATACGCAGTATTTT
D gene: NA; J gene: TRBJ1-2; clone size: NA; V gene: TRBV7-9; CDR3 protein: CASSPAGTNYGYTF; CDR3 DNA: TGTGCCAGCAGCCCCGCCGGGACAAACTATGGCTACACCTTC
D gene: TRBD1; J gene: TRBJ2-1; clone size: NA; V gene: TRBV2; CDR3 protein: CASIRDRNNEQFF; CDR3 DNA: TGTGCCAGCATCCGGGACAGAAACAATGAGCAGTTCTTC
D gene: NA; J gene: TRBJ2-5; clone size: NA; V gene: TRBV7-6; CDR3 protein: CASSFATGTETQYF; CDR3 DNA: TGTGCCAGCAGCTTTGCAACAGGGACGGAGACCCAGTACTTC
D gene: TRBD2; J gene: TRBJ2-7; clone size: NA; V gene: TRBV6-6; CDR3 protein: CASSSTSVEQYF; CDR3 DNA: TGTGCCAGCAGTTCTACTAGCGTCGAGCAGTACTTC
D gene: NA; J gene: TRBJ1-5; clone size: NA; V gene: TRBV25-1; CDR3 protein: CASSEQGLHQPQHF; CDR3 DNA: TGTGCCAGCAGTGAACAGGGCTTACATCAGCCCCAGCATTTT
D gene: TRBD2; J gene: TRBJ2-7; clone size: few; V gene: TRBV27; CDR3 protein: CASSKSSGTYEQYF; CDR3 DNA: TGTGCCAGCAGTAAGTCTAGCGGGACCTACGAGCAGTACTTC
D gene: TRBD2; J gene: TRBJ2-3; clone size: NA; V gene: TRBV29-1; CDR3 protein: CSVGGGGARQAQYF; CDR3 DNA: TGCAGCGTTGGGGGCGGGGGGGCCCGGCAGGCGCAGTATTTT
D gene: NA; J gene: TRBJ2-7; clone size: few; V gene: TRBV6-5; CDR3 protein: CASSYRWTQRPYEQYF; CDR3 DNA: TGTGCCAGCAGTTACCGCTGGACCCAAAGGCCGTACGAGCAGTACTTC
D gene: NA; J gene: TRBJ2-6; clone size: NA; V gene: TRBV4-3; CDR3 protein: CASSQDRSSGANVLTF; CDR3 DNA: TGCGCCAGCAGCCAAGATCGGTCCTCTGGGGCCAACGTCCTGACTTTC
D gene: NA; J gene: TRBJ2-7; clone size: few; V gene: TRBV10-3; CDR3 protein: CAISESSRLEDEQYF; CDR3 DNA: TGTGCCATCAGTGAGTCTTCAAGGTTAGAAGACGAGCAGTACTTC
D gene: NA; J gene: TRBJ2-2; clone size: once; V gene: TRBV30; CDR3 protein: CAWRLDSANTGELFF; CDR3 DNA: TGTGCCTGGAGGCTCGACTCGGCCAACACCGGGGAGCTGTTTTTT
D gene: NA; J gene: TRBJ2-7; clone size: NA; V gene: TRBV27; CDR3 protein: CASSFYRVRTIYEQYF; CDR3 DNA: TGTGCCAGCAGTTTTTACCGGGTCCGGACCATCTACGAGCAGTACTTC
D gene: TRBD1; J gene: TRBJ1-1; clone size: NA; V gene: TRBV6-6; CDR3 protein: CASSYGWTGNTEAFF; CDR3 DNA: TGTGCCAGCAGTTACGGTTGGACAGGCAACACTGAAGCTTTCTTT
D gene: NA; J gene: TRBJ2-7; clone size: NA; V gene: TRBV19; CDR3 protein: CASTLGSNLGEQYF; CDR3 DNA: TGTGCCAGTACCCTCGGGAGTAACTTGGGCGAGCAGTACTTC
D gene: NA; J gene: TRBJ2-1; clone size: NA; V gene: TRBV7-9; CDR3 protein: CASSLSLGQSVLNEQFF; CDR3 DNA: TGTGCCAGCAGCTTAAGTTTAGGGCAGAGCGTCCTCAATGAGCAGTTCTTC
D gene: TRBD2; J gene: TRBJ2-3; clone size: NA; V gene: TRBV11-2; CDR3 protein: CASSSGTPSTDTQYF; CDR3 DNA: TGTGCCAGCAGCAGCGGGACGCCTAGCACAGATACGCAGTATTTT
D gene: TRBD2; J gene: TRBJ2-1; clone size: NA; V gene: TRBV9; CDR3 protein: CASSVALAGGRNEQFF; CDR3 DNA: TGTGCCAGCAGCGTAGCTCTTGCGGGAGGCCGGAATGAGCAGTTCTTC
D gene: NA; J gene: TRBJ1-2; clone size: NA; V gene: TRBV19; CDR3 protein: CASRRSGGNYGYTF; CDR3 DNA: TGTGCCAGTAGGAGATCGGGGGGGAACTATGGCTACACCTTC
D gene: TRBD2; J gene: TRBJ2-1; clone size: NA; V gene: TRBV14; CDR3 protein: CASSQDRGGSLNEQFF; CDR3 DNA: TGTGCCAGCAGCCAAGATAGGGGCGGGAGTTTGAATGAGCAGTTCTTC
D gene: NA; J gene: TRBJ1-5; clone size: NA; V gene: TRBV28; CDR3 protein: CASRSPGGSGNQPQHF; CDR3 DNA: TGTGCCAGCAGATCCCCCGGGGGCTCGGGCAATCAGCCCCAGCATTTT
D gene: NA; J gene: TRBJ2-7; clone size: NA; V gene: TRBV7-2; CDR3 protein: CASSLPMRGQGSYEQYF; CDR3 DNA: TGTGCCAGCAGCTTACCGATGCGTGGGCAGGGGAGTTACGAGCAGTACTTC
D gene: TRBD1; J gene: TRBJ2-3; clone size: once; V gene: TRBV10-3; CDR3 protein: CAITRTGLTDTQYF; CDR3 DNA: TGTGCCATCACTAGGACAGGGTTGACGGATACGCAGTATTTT
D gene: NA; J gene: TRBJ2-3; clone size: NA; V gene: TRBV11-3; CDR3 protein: CASSHHSTDTQYF; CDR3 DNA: TGTGCCAGCAGCCACCACAGCACAGATACGCAGTATTTT
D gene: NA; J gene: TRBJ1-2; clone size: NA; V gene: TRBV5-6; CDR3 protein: CASTETGYGYTF; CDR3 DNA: TGTGCCAGCACCGAGACAGGCTATGGCTACACCTTC
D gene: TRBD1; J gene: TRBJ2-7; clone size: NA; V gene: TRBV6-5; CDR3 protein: CASSPTGGTYEQYF; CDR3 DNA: TGTGCCAGCAGCCCGACAGGGGGGACCTACGAGCAGTACTTC
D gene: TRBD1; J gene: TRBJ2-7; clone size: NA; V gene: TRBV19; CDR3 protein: CASSISGQGAYEQYF; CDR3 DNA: TGTGCCAGTAGTATCTCTGGACAGGGGGCTTACGAGCAGTACTTC
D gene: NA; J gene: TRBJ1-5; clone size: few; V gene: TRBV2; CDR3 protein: CASKGGSNQPQHF; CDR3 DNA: TGTGCCAGCAAGGGGGGAAGCAATCAGCCCCAGCATTTT
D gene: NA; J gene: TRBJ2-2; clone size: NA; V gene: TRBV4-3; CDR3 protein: CASSQDIGGLVLFF; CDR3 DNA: TGCGCCAGCAGCCAAGACATTGGAGGCCTGGTGCTGTTTTTT
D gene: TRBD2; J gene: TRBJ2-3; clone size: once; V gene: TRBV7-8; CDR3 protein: CASSPPSGRPSTDTQYF; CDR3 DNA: TGTGCCAGCAGCCCCCCTAGCGGGAGGCCGAGCACAGATACGCAGTATTTT
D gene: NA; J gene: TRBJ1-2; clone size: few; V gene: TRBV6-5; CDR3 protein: CASSQDGNYGYTF; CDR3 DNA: TGTGCCAGCAGTCAGGACGGGAACTATGGCTACACCTTC
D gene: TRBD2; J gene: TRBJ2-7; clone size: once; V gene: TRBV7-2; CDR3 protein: CASSGTNGRGEQYF; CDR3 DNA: TGTGCCAGCAGCGGAACCAACGGGAGGGGCGAGCAGTACTTC
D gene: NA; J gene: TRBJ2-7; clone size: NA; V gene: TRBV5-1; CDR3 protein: CASSPDGGPGNEQYF; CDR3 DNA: TGCGCCAGCAGCCCGGACGGAGGACCTGGGAACGAGCAGTACTTC
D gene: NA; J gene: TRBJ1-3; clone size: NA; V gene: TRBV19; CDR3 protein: CASSERRDYSGNTIYF; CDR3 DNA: TGTGCCAGTAGTGAGAGACGTGACTACTCTGGAAACACCATATATTTT
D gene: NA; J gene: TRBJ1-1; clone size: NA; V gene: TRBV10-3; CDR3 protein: CATLAAGGTEAFF; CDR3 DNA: TGTGCCACTCTAGCGGCGGGGGGAACTGAAGCTTTCTTT
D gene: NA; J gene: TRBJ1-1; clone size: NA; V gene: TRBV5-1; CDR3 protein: CASSLEVNTEAFF; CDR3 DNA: TGCGCCAGCAGCTTGGAAGTGAACACTGAAGCTTTCTTT
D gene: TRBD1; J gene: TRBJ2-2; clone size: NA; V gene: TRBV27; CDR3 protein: CASSLSQGFGELFF; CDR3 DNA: TGTGCCAGCAGTTTATCACAGGGGTTCGGGGAGCTGTTTTTT
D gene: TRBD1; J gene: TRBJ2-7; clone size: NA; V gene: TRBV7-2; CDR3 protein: CASSLYTGGEQYF; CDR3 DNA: TGTGCCAGCAGCTTATATACAGGGGGTGAGCAGTACTTC
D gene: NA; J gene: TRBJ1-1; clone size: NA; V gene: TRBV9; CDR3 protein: CASSVDAFMNTEAFF; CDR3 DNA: TGTGCCAGCAGCGTAGACGCGTTCATGAACACTGAAGCTTTCTTT
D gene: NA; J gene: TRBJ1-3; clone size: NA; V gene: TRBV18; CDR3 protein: CASSPQGRASSGNTIYF; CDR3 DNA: TGTGCCAGCTCACCCCAGGGCAGGGCCAGCTCTGGAAACACCATATATTTT
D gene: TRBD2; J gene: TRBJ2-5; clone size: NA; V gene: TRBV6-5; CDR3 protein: CASSYTSGLGETQYF; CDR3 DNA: TGTGCCAGCAGTTATACTAGCGGGCTAGGAGAGACCCAGTACTTC